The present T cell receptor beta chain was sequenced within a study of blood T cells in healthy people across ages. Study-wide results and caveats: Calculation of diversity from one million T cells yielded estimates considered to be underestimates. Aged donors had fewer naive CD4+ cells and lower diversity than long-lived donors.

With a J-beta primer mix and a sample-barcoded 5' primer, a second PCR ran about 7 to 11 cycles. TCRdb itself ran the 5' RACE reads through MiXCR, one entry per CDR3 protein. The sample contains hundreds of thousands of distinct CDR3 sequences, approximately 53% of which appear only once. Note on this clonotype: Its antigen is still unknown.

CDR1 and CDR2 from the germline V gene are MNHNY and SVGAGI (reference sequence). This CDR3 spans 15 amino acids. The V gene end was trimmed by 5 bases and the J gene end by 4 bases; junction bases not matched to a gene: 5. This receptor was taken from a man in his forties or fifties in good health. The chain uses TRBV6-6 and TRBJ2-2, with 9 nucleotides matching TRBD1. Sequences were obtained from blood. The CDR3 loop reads CASSPGQGLTGELFF. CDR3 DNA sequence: TGTGCCAGCAGTCCGGGACAGGGCCTCACCGGGGAGCTGTTTTTT.